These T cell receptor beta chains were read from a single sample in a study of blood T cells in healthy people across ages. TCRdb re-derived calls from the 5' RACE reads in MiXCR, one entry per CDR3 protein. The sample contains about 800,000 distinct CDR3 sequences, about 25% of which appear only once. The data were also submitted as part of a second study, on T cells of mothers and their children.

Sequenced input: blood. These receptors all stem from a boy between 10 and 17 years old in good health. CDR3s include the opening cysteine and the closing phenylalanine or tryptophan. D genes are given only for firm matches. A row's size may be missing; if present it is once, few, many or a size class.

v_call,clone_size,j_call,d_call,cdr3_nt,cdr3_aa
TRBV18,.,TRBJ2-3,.,TGTGCCAGCTCACCCTCCGCAGGGATCACAGATACGCAGTATTTT,CASSPSAGITDTQYF
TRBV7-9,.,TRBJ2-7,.,TGTGCCAGCAGCCAACGTCCCGAACCCTACGAGCAGTACTTC,CASSQRPEPYEQYF
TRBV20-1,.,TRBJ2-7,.,TGCAGTGCTATTCCTGGACCCCCGGGACACCCGGGCTACGGGCAGTACTTC,CSAIPGPPGHPGYGQYF
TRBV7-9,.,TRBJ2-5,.,TGTGCCAGCAGCTCATTAACCGGGACTGGGTTCTTC,CASSSLTGTGFF
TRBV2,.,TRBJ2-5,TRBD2,TGTGCCAACAGTCCCCGGCGACTAGCGGGAGATAGTAGGGAGACCCAGTACTTC,CANSPRRLAGDSRETQYF
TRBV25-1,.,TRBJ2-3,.,TGTGCCAGCGCTGACCGTGGCACAGATACGCAGTATTTT,CASADRGTDTQYF
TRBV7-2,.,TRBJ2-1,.,TGTGCCAGCAGCCAGTCGACTCCCGTGTACAATGAGCAGTTCTTC,CASSQSTPVYNEQFF
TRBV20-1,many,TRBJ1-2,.,TGCAGTGCTAGAGATTTCCGGGAAGGGGATTATGGCTACACCTTC,CSARDFREGDYGYTF
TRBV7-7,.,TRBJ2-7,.,TGTGCTAGCAGCTTAGCCATGGGGCTGAGCTACGAGCAGTACTTC,CASSLAMGLSYEQYF
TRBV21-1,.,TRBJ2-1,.,TGTGCCAGCAGCAACGGCCTCAATGAGCAGTTCTTC,CASSNGLNEQFF
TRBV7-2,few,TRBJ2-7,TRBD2,TGTGCCAGCAGCTTTTACGGGGGGAACTACGAGCAGTACTTC,CASSFYGGNYEQYF
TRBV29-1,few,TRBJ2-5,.,TGCAGCGTTGAAGCTCTGGACAGTCAAGAGACCCAGTACTTC,CSVEALDSQETQYF
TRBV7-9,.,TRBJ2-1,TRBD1,TGTGCCAGCACCGGACAGGACAATGAGCAGTTCTTC,CASTGQDNEQFF
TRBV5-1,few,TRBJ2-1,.,TGCGCCAGCAGCGCCTGGGACGACAATGAGCAGTTCTTC,CASSAWDDNEQFF
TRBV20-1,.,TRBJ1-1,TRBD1,TGCAGTGCTAAGGAAGGGGGCGCGGTACGCACTGAAGCTTTCTTT,CSAKEGGAVRTEAFF
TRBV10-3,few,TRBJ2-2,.,TGTGCCATATCCGGGACCCAGTTCAACGGGGAGCTGTTTTTT,CAISGTQFNGELFF
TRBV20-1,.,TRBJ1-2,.,TGCAGTGCTAGAGATGTCCGGGCAGAACTTCCCGAGGATGGCTACACCTTC,CSARDVRAELPEDGYTF
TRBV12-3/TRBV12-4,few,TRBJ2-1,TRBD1,TGTGCCAGCAGTTCCTTACAGGGGTTCAACAATGAGCAGTTCTTC,CASSSLQGFNNEQFF
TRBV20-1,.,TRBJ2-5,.,TGCAGTGCTAGAGGCTCGTGGGCCAGAGGGGACCAAGAGACCCAGTACTTC,CSARGSWARGDQETQYF
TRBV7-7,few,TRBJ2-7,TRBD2,TGTGCTAGCAGCTCGGGACTAGCGAGCAGTTACGAGCAGTACTTC,CASSSGLASSYEQYF